This T cell receptor (beta chain) was observed in a study of blood T cell repertoires in COVID-19. Study overall: Samples of COVID-19 (acute and convalescent) were obtained from the United States, Italy and Spain. PBMCs, B-cell-depleted T cells, or T cells provided the cDNA or gDNA that made up the material.

Original analysis: Reference gene primer amplification gave estimated nucleated cell counts. Libraries were prepared by immunoSEQ multiplex PCR; TCRdb keeps only in-frame clonotypes and omits some of them. The D gene and trimming were derived from the DNA, and the V and J assignments and clone size from that table. The sample records about 170,000 clones, just under 90% being singletons. Trimming removed 2 bases from V and 6 bases from J, with 7 bases in between. CDR1 is SEHNR, CDR2 FQNEAQ, per germline (reference sequence). The CDR3 has 12 residues. This clone was seen more than once but under ten times. Other DNA sequences from this sample encode an identical CDR3 as well.

Material for sequencing was peripheral blood. This TCR was sampled from a man between 18 and 29 years old with active or convalescent COVID-19. V usage is TRBV7-9 and J usage is TRBJ1-2, with a tentative D call TRBD1 (5 bases). CDR3 sequence: CASSLTGDGYTF. The DNA for the CDR3 is TGTGCCAGCAGCTTAACAGGAGATGGCTACACCTTC.